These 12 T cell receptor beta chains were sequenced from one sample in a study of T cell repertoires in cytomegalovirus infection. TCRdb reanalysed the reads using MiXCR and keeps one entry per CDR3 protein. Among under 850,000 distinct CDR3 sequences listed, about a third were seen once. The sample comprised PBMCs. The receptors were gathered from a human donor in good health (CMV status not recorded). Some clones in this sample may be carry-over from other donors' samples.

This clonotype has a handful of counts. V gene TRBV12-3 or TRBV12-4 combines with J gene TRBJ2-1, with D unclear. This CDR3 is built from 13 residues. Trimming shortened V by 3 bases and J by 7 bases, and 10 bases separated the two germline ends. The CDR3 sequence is CASSLVRRNEQFF. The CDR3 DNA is TGTGCCAGCAGTTTGGTTAGGCGGAATGAGCAGTTCTTC.

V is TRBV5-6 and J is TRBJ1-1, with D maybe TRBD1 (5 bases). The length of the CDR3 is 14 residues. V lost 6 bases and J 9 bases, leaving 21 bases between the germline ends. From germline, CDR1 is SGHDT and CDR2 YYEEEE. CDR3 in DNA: TGTGCCAGCACCGGACGGGAAGAGACAGATAAAGCTTTCTTT. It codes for CASTGREETDKAFF.

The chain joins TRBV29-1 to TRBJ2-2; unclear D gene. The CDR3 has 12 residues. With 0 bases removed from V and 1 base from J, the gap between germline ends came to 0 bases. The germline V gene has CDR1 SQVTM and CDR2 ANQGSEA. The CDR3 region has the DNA TGCAGCGTTGAAGAGAACACCGGGGAGCTGTTTTTT. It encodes CSVEENTGELFF.

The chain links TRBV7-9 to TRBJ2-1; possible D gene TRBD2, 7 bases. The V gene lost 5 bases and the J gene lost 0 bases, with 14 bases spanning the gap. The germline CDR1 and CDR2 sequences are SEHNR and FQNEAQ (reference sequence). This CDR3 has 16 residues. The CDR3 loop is CASSPPGGPSYNEQFF. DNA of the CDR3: TGTGCCAGCAGCCCGCCGGGGGGCCCCTCCTACAATGAGCAGTTCTTC.

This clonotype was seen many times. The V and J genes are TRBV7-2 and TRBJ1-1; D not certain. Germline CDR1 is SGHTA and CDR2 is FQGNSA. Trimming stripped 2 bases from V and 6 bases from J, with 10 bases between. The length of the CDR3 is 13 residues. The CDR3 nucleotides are TGTGCCAGCAGCTTACCAAAAGTTTCTGAAGCTTTCTTT. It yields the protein CASSLPKVSEAFF.

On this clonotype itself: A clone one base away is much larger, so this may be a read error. The CDR3 sequence is CASSYSRGWLNEQFF. CDR3 sequence (DNA): TGTGCCAGCAGTTACTCGCGGGGGTGGCTCAATGAGCAGTTCTTC. The V and J genes are TRBV6-5 and TRBJ2-1, with 7 bases aligning to TRBD2. The V gene end was trimmed by 0 bases and the J gene end by 6 bases; junction bases not matched to a gene: 5. CDR1 and CDR2 (germline): MNHEY, SVGAGI. The CDR3 covers 15 residues.

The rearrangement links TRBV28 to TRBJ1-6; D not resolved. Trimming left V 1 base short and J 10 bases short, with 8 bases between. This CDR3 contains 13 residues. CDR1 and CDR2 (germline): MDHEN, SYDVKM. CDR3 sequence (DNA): TGTGCCAGCAGTTTATTAGACGGATCACCCCTCCACTTT. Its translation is CASSLLDGSPLHF.

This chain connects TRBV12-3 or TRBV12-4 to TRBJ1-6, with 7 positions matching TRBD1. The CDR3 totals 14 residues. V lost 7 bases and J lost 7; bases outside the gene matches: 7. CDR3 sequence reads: CASNPGQSNSPLHF. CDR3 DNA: TGTGCCAGCAATCCGGGACAGTCAAATTCACCCCTCCACTTT.

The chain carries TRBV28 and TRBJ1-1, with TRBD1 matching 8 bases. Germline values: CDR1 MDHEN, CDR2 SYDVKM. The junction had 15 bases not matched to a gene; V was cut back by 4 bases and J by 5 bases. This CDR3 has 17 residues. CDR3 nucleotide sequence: TGTGCCAGCAGTTCCACCGGCAGGGGGCAAGTGGGGACTGAAGCTTTCTTT. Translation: CASSSTGRGQVGTEAFF.

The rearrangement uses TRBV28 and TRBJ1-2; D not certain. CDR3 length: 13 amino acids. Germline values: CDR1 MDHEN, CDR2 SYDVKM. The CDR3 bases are TGTGCGACTAGCTTGGGCTTCCCTTTGGGCTACACCTTC. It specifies CATSLGFPLGYTF.

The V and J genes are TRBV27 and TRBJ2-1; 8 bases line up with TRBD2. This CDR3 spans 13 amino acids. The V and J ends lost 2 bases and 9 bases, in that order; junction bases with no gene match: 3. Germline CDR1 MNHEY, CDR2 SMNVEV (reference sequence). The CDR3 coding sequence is TGTGCCAGCAGTTTAGCCGGGGGGGCTGAGCAGTTCTTC. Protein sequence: CASSLAGGAEQFF.

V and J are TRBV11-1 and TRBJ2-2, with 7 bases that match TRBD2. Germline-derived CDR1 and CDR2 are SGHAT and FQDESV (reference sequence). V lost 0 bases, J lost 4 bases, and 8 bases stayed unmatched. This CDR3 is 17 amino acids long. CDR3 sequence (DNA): TGTGCCAGCAGCTTAGCGGGGGGGAGTATCCCCACCGGGGAGCTGTTTTTT. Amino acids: CASSLAGGSIPTGELFF.